A single TCR beta chain is shown here with its context. The antigen is not known. With a J-beta primer mix and a sample-barcoded 5' primer, a second PCR ran roughly 6 to 11 cycles. Each TCR beta cDNA got a 12-nucleotide random molecular identifier. Each CDR3 protein gets one entry after TCRdb re-called the 5' RACE reads with MiXCR. Here the sample spans 700,000 or so distinct CDR3 sequences, approximately 22% being singletons. V lost 7 bases, J lost 0 bases, and 16 bases lay in between. Looked up from germline, CDR1 is SQVTM and CDR2 is ANQGSEA. The CDR3 length is 15 residues. The record originates from a study of blood T cells in healthy people across ages. Whole-study results and caveats: Older individuals had lower TCR beta diversity per million T cells (the decline was roughly linear). The study found TCR beta diversity correlated strongly with naive T cell percentage.

Each sample yielded at least 6 micrograms of PBMC total RNA. The V gene is TRBV29-1, the J gene TRBJ2-4; D is unclear. The TCR was taken from a man between 65 and 85 years old in good health. The sample taken for sequencing was blood. DNA of the CDR3: TGCAGCGCCGCTTTGCCGGGTGGAGCCAAAAACATTCAGTACTTC. It specifies CSAALPGGAKNIQYF.